The next 19 T cell receptor beta chains were all read from a single sample in a study of B cell selection in AIRE deficiency. Regulatory T cells were sorted as CD4+CD25hiCD127low/negative. The data were produced by immunoSEQ multiplex PCR, yet TCRdb's version contains in-frame clones alone and is incomplete. The table lists around 14,000 clones, 90% to 95% of them singletons. Sequenced material: Tregs sorted from PBMCs. These receptors were obtained from a human donor with AIRE deficiency.

The CDR3 sequence is CASSIDHRYNEQFF. CDR3 in DNA: TGTGCCAGTAGTATAGACCACCGCTACAATGAGCAGTTCTTC. The chain carries TRBV19 and TRBJ2-1; D uncertain. This CDR3 is built from 14 residues. V dropped 0 bases and J dropped 3 bases, with 6 bases sitting between them. Germline loops: CDR1 LNHDA, CDR2 SQIVND (reference sequence). Full variable domain (outside the CDR3, taken from reference TRBV19 and TRBJ2-1): DGGITQSPKYLFRKEGQNVTLSCEQNLNHDAMYWYRQDPGQGLRLIYYSQIVNDFQKGDIAEGYSVSREKKESFPLTVTSAQKNPTAFYLCASSIDHRYNEQFFGPGTRLTVL.

The chain uses TRBV4-3 and TRBJ1-6; D ambiguous. Trimming cost V 0 bases and J 12 bases, with 12 bases left between them. This CDR3 is 14 amino acids long. Per the germline V gene, CDR1 is LGHNA and CDR2 is YSLEER. The CDR3 spells CASSQEQRNEPLHF. The CDR3 DNA follows: TGCGCCAGCAGCCAAGAGCAGCGTAATGAACCCCTCCACTTT.

This clone has more than one count but fewer than ten. The rearrangement links TRBV7-9 to TRBJ1-2, with D unclear. Trimming pared 1 base from V and 3 bases from J, leaving 9 bases between. Germline lookup yields CDR1 SEHNR and CDR2 FQNEAQ (reference sequence). This CDR3 region has 14 residues. The CDR3 spells CASSLGTAYYGYTF. The CDR3 coding sequence is TGTGCCAGCAGCTTAGGGACGGCGTACTATGGCTACACCTTC.

The chain couples TRBV5-1 to TRBJ2-7; TRBD2 aligns across 7 bases. CDR3 length equals 13 residues. Per germline, CDR1 SGHRS and CDR2 YFSETQ. The V gene end was trimmed by 4 bases and the J gene end by 2 bases; junction bases not matched to a gene: 3. CDR3 bases: TGCGCCAGCAGCAGAAGCGGGACCTACGAGCAGTACTTC. This sequence encodes CASSRSGTYEQYF.

The chain joins TRBV2 to TRBJ1-2; 8 bases line up with TRBD1. There are 13 residues in the CDR3. CDR1 and CDR2 from the germline V gene are SNHLY and FYNNEI. V dropped 6 bases and J dropped 6; count of bases not matched to a gene: 6. This chain's CDR3 is CASRQTGEHGYTF. CDR3 in DNA: TGTGCCAGCAGGCAGACAGGGGAACATGGCTACACCTTC.

The chain has TRBV6-5 and TRBJ2-1; maybe TRBD2 (6 bases). CDR1 and CDR2 (germline): MNHEY, SVGAGI. The CDR3 covers 14 residues. The V end was cut by 6 bases, the J end by 8 bases, with 17 bases between. The CDR3 loop is CASSGTQRFDEQFF. The CDR3 DNA is TGTGCCAGCAGCGGGACTCAACGGTTCGATGAGCAGTTCTTC.

This clone was seen a single time. The genes are TRBV19 and TRBJ1-2, with TRBD1 as a possible D gene (6 bases). Trimming pared 6 bases from V and 5 bases from J, leaving 13 bases between. CDR1 and CDR2 from the germline V gene are LNHDA and SQIVND (reference sequence). This CDR3 region has 13 residues. This chain's CDR3 is CASRGAGFYGYTF. The CDR3 DNA reads TGTGCCAGTAGGGGGGCGGGTTTTTATGGCTACACCTTC.

V and J are TRBV6-6 and TRBJ1-3; 8 nucleotides match TRBD1. The CDR3 runs to 15 residues. The germline CDR1 and CDR2 sequences are MNHNY and SVGAGI (reference sequence). V lost 7 bases, J lost 0 bases, and 5 bases stayed unmatched. The CDR3 reads CASTRTGLSGNTIYF. Here the CDR3 DNA reads TGTGCCAGCACCCGGACAGGGCTCTCTGGAAACACCATATATTTT.

CDR3 sequence reads: CASSFSTGVAGANVLTF. The CDR3, as DNA: TGTGCCAGCAGCTTTTCCACAGGGGTTGCTGGGGCCAACGTCCTGACTTTC. The genes are TRBV5-4 and TRBJ2-6, with 7 bases that match TRBD1. There are 17 residues in the CDR3. J lost 2 bases, V lost 2 bases, and 7 bases had no gene match. Germline V gene sequence: CDR1 SGHNT, CDR2 YYREEE (reference sequence).

The V call is TRBV7-2, the J call TRBJ2-5; TRBD2 aligns across 9 bases. The DNA end is more similar to TRBJ2-7, so the J call may be wrong. Germline CDR1 is SGHTA and CDR2 is FQGNSA. The CDR3 contains 15 residues. The CDR3 DNA follows: TGTGCCAGCAGCTTAGGGCTAGCGGGAACCTACGAGCAGTACTTC. Protein sequence: CASSLGLAGTYEQYF.

J is TRBJ1-3 and V is TRBV7-9; tentatively, D is TRBD1 (5 bases). The V and J ends lost 3 bases and 0 bases respectively, with 15 bases between them. This CDR3 is 17 amino acids long. CDR1 and CDR2 from the germline V gene are SEHNR and FQNEAQ (reference sequence). CDR3 residues: CASSFPPTDYSGNTIYF. In DNA form, the CDR3 reads TGTGCCAGCAGCTTCCCCCCGACAGATTACTCTGGAAACACCATATATTTT.

The gene calls are TRBV6-6 and TRBJ1-1; no definite D call. The CDR3 consists of 13 residues. CDR1 is MNHNY and CDR2 is SVGAGI in the germline V gene (reference sequence). V was clipped by 2 bases and J by 0 bases, with 4 bases between them. In DNA form, the CDR3 reads TGTGCCAGCAGTTACGATCTGAACACTGAAGCTTTCTTT. It is translated as CASSYDLNTEAFF.

This sequence joins TRBV11-1 and TRBJ2-6; 12 bases line up with TRBD1. The ends lost 4 bases at V and 1 base at J; junction bases unmatched: 5. In germline, CDR1 is SGHAT, CDR2 FQDESV (reference sequence). This CDR3 contains 18 residues. This CDR3 is CASSYRDRGLSGANVLTF. The CDR3 DNA sequence: TGTGCCAGCAGCTACCGGGACAGGGGGCTTTCTGGGGCCAACGTCCTGACTTTC.

This chain joins TRBV6-6 and TRBJ2-7; no firm D call. The CDR3 loop spans 11 amino acids. The ends were cut back, 5 bases at V and 3 bases at J, with 5 bases in the middle. Germline V lookup: CDR1 MNHNY, CDR2 SVGAGI (reference sequence). CDR3 sequence reads: CASSTNYEQYF. For the CDR3, the DNA is TGTGCCAGCAGTACAAACTACGAGCAGTACTTC.

The V gene is TRBV4-1, the J gene TRBJ2-5, with 8 positions matching TRBD1. The trim removed 3 bases at V and 6 bases at J, leaving 12 bases unmatched. The germline V gene encodes CDR1 MGHRA and CDR2 YSYEKL. CDR3 size: 16 residues. The DNA of the CDR3 is TGCGCCAGCAGCCAGGGTGGACAGGGAGGACAAAAGACCCAGTACTTC. Translation: CASSQGGQGGQKTQYF.

This chain links TRBV30 with TRBJ2-1, with no clear D. This CDR3 comprises 12 residues. The V end was cut by 5 bases, the J end by 2 bases, with 7 bases between. Germline CDR1 is GTSNPN and CDR2 is SVGIG (reference sequence). This chain's CDR3 is CAWGGPYNEQFF. CDR3 DNA: TGTGCCTGGGGTGGCCCCTACAATGAGCAGTTCTTC.

The rearrangement joins TRBV28 to TRBJ1-6; D is uncertain. Per germline, CDR1 MDHEN and CDR2 SYDVKM. Trimming stripped 3 bases from V and 9 bases from J, with 15 bases between. CDR3 size: 15 residues. In nucleotides, the CDR3 is TGTGCCAGCAGTTTGTTCGGGGATGGTAGTTCACCCCTCCACTTT. It translates to CASSLFGDGSSPLHF.

This rearrangement joins TRBV18 to TRBJ2-7, with 11 bases lining up with TRBD1. This CDR3 has 19 amino acids. The ends lost 3 bases at V and 0 bases at J; junction bases unmatched: 13. Germline CDR1 KGHSH, CDR2 LQKENI. CDR3 protein: CASSPFATTGTGGSYEQYF. CDR3 in DNA: TGTGCCAGCTCACCGTTCGCTACGACCGGGACAGGGGGCTCCTACGAGCAGTACTTC. Full variable domain (missing parts from reference TRBV18 and TRBJ2-7): NAGVMQNPRHLVRRRGQEARLRCSPMKGHSHVYWYRQLPEEGLKFMVYLQKENIIDESGMPKERFSAEFPKEGPSILRIQQVVRGDSAAYFCASSPFATTGTGGSYEQYFGPGTRLTVT.

The chain uses TRBV28 and TRBJ2-7, with D perhaps TRBD2 (5 bases). Germline V gene sequence: CDR1 MDHEN, CDR2 SYDVKM. The CDR3 extends over 15 amino acids. The V and J ends lost 3 bases and 5 bases respectively, with 17 bases between them. The CDR3: CASSFEGKGLDEQYF. The CDR3 DNA follows: TGTGCCAGCAGTTTCGAGGGAAAAGGGTTGGACGAGCAGTACTTC.